This is a list of T cell receptor beta chains from one sample in a study of control samples from healthy donors and cancer patients. The assay was immunoSEQ multiplex PCR, and TCRdb's table has in-frame clones only and misses some. The repertoire consists of just over 80,000 clones, with 85% to 90% occurring once and the leading ten covering 4.5% to 7%. The sequenced sample was blood. These receptors all stem from a man over 45 in good health. Each CDR3 is given with its conserved first and last residue. The order of the fields is V gene, J gene, CDR3 length, D gene, clone size, CDR3 protein, CDR3 DNA. D genes are given only for firm matches. Only some rows state a clone size, as once, few, many or a class for expanded clones.

TRBV6-5	TRBJ2-7	14	.	.	CASKPGLSSYEQYF	TGTGCCAGCAAGCCGGGACTGAGCTCCTACGAGCAGTACTTC
TRBV30	TRBJ1-1	12	.	.	CAWSVGPTEAFF	TGTGCCTGGAGTGTAGGACCGACTGAAGCTTTCTTT
TRBV18	TRBJ1-6	13	.	few	CASSPHGDSPLHF	TGTGCCAGCTCACCACACGGCGATTCACCCCTCCACTTT
TRBV4-1	TRBJ1-6	17	TRBD1	.	CASSQIQSGTGSSPLHF	TGCGCCAGCAGCCAAATCCAATCCGGGACAGGGAGCTCACCCCTCCACTTT
TRBV10-3	TRBJ1-3	15	.	.	CATTRKPNDGNTIYF	TGTGCCACCACTCGAAAGCCTAATGATGGAAACACCATATATTTT
TRBV3-1/TRBV3-2	TRBJ2-5	12	.	.	CASSQRGETQYF	TGTGCCAGCAGCCAAAGGGGGGAGACCCAGTACTTC
TRBV19	TRBJ2-5	13	.	.	CASSSKLLETQYF	TGTGCCAGTAGTAGTAAGTTACTGGAGACCCAGTACTTC
TRBV7-8	TRBJ2-4	17	TRBD2	.	CASSLGTSGGLKNIQYF	TGTGCCAGCAGCTTAGGGACTAGCGGGGGATTAAAAAACATTCAGTACTTC
TRBV5-6	TRBJ1-6	13	TRBD1	once	CASSLGTGSLLHF	TGTGCCAGCAGCTTGGGGACAGGTTCTCTCCTCCACTTT
TRBV27	TRBJ2-7	15	TRBD1	.	CASSLRRDRGHEQYF	TGTGCCAGCAGTTTACGGCGGGACAGGGGCCACGAGCAGTACTTC
TRBV24-1	TRBJ2-3	16	.	.	CATSDLGDPSTDTQYF	TGTGCCACCAGTGATTTGGGGGACCCTAGCACAGATACGCAGTATTTT
TRBV18	TRBJ1-3	17	.	.	CASSPIPGENTGNTIYF	TGTGCCAGCTCACCAATCCCAGGGGAAAACACTGGAAACACCATATATTTT
TRBV7-2	TRBJ2-7	15	.	.	CASSLGGDNRHEQYF	TGTGCCAGCAGCTTAGGGGGGGATAACAGACACGAGCAGTACTTC
TRBV7-5	TRBJ1-1	17	.	.	CARSSQQVRGLNTEAFF	TGTGCCAGAAGCTCCCAGCAGGTGCGGGGTCTGAACACTGAAGCTTTCTTT
TRBV14	TRBJ2-7	18	.	.	CASSPVAEGPTIPYEQYF	TGTGCCAGCAGCCCTGTGGCCGAGGGGCCTACCATACCCTACGAGCAGTACTTC
TRBV3-1/TRBV3-2	TRBJ2-2	16	TRBD2	.	CASSHRAGGNTGELFF	TGTGCCAGCAGCCACCGCGCGGGGGGGAACACCGGGGAGCTGTTTTTT
TRBV12-3/TRBV12-4	TRBJ1-1	13	.	.	CASSWERGTEAFF	TGTGCCAGCTCTTGGGAGAGGGGGACTGAAGCTTTCTTT
TRBV21-1	TRBJ1-1	12	.	.	CASEGVGTEAFF	TGTGCCAGCGAGGGGGTCGGGACTGAAGCTTTCTTT
TRBV27	TRBJ2-3	16	TRBD2	.	CASTRLAGAHTDTQYF	TGTGCCAGCACGCGACTAGCGGGGGCCCACACAGATACGCAGTATTTT
TRBV6-5	TRBJ2-3	14	.	.	CASSYRGGADTQYF	TGTGCCAGCAGTTACAGGGGGGGGGCAGATACGCAGTATTTT
TRBV28	TRBJ2-2	15	.	.	CASSLGRPGTGELFF	TGTGCCAGCAGTTTGGGCCGGCCGGGGACCGGGGAGCTGTTTTTT
TRBV30	TRBJ1-4	15	TRBD1	.	CAWSVVGGAWEKLFF	TGTGCCTGGAGTGTGGTAGGGGGCGCGTGGGAAAAACTGTTTTTT
TRBV18	TRBJ1-1	15	.	.	CASSPLGSMNTEAFF	TGTGCCAGCTCACCACTAGGCAGCATGAACACTGAAGCTTTCTTT
TRBV11-3	TRBJ1-1	13	.	.	CASSLDQDTEAFF	TGTGCCAGCAGCTTAGATCAAGACACTGAAGCTTTCTTT